This is a list of T cell receptor beta chains from one sample in a study of cytomegalovirus exposure and HLA in healthy donors. Produced via immunoSEQ multiplex PCR; TCRdb's table is partial and in-frame only. The sample yields 200,000 to 250,000 clones, approximately 85% seen once. Input material: PBMCs. The receptor set was obtained from a girl aged 2 to 10 in good health and CMV-seronegative. Each CDR3 is given with its conserved first and last residue. Fields, in order: clone size, J gene, D gene, V gene, CDR3 DNA, CDR3 protein. A D gene is named only where the DNA matches it firmly. Clone size, where shown, is once, few, many, or a class for clones that have expanded.

>NA|TRBJ1-6|TRBD1|TRBV27
TGTGCCAGCAGTTACTTCCCCGGGACAGGAAATAATTCACCCCTCCACTTT
CASSYFPGTGNNSPLHF
>few|TRBJ2-3|TRBD2|TRBV5-1
TGCGCCAGCAGCCCAGGGGGGACTAGCCGAATGGCGCAGTATTTT
CASSPGGTSRMAQYF
>NA|TRBJ1-6|TRBD1|TRBV11-2
TGTGCCAGCAGCGCAACAGGGGTAGAAATTTCACCCCTCCACTTT
CASSATGVEISPLHF
>NA|TRBJ2-1|TRBD2|TRBV12-5
TGTGCTAGTGGTCCCCGGGGGGGCCTCTACAATGAGCAGTTCTTC
CASGPRGGLYNEQFF
>NA|TRBJ2-1|TRBD2|TRBV28
TGTGCCAGCAGTTTACTACTAGCGGGAGAAGGCAATGAGCAGTTCTTC
CASSLLLAGEGNEQFF
>NA|TRBJ2-1|TRBD2|TRBV18
TGTGCCAGCTCACCTATGGGACTAGCGGGAAACAATGAGCAGTTCTTC
CASSPMGLAGNNEQFF
>NA|TRBJ2-2|TRBD2|TRBV2
TGTGCCAGCAGTCTGAGAGCGGGGGTGAACACCGGGGAGCTGTTTTTT
CASSLRAGVNTGELFF
>NA|TRBJ1-1|TRBD1|TRBV10-1
TGCGCCAGCAGTGACCGACAGGGTGTGACTGAAGCTTTCTTT
CASSDRQGVTEAFF
>once|TRBJ1-2|NA|TRBV10-3
TGTGCCATCAGTGAGTCTTACAGGGTTAACTATGGCTACACCTTC
CAISESYRVNYGYTF
>NA|TRBJ2-7|TRBD1|TRBV7-9
TGTGCCAGCAGCTCCCGGGACAGGGCAGTCCACGAGCAGTACTTC
CASSSRDRAVHEQYF
>NA|TRBJ2-7|TRBD2|TRBV5-1
TGCGCCAGCAGCAGACTAGCGGGCCCCTACGAGCAGTACTTC
CASSRLAGPYEQYF
>NA|TRBJ2-1|TRBD1|TRBV2
TGTGCCATCCCCCGGGACAGGTCCTACAATGAGCAGTTCTTC
CAIPRDRSYNEQFF
>NA|TRBJ2-3|TRBD2|TRBV6-5
TGTGCCAGCAGGCCGATAGCGGGAGGGCAAAATACGCAGTATTTT
CASRPIAGGQNTQYF
>NA|TRBJ2-7|TRBD2|TRBV27
TGTGCCAGCAGTTACAAGCGGGAGGGAGGCGAGCAGTACTTC
CASSYKREGGEQYF
>NA|TRBJ1-1|NA|TRBV19
TGTGCCAGTAGTATGGTGGGGGGTGACACTGAAGCTTTCTTT
CASSMVGGDTEAFF
>few|TRBJ1-1|TRBD1|TRBV19
TGTGCCAGTAGTATTTCGGACAGGGCCACTGAAGCTTTCTTT
CASSISDRATEAFF
>NA|TRBJ1-3|NA|TRBV5-5
TGTGCCAGCAGCTTGGCCAGATTCGGGGGCTCTGGAAACACCATATATTTT
CASSLARFGGSGNTIYF
>NA|TRBJ2-7|NA|TRBV5-1
TGCGCCAGCACCCCGCACGACAGACATGCCTACGAGCAGTACTTC
CASTPHDRHAYEQYF